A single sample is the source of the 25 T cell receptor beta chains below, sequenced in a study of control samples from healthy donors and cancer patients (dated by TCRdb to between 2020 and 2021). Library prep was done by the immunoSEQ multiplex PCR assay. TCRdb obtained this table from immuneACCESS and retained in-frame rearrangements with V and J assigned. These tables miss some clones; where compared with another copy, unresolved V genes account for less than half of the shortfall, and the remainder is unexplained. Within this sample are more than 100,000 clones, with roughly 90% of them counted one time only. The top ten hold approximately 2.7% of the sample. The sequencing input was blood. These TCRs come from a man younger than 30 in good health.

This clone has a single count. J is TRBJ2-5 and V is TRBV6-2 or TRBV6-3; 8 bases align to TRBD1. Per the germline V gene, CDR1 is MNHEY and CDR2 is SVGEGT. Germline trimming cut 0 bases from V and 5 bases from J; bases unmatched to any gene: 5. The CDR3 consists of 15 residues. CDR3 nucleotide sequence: TGTGCCAGCAGTTACTCCTGGACAGGGACGGAGACCCAGTACTTC. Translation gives CASSYSWTGTETQYF.

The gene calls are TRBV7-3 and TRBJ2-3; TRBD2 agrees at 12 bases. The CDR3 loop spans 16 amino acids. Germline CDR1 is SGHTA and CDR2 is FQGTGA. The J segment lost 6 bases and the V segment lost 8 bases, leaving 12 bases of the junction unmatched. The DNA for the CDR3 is TGTGCCAGCTCGGCATCTAGCGGGAGGGCGGGGGATACGCAGTATTTT. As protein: CASSASSGRAGDTQYF. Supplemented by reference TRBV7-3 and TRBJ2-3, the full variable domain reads GAGVSQTPSNKVTEKGKYVELRCDPISGHTALYWYRQSLGQGPEFLIYFQGTGAADDSGLPNDRFFAVRPEGSVSTLKIQRTERGDSAVYLCASSASSGRAGDTQYFGPGTRLTVL.

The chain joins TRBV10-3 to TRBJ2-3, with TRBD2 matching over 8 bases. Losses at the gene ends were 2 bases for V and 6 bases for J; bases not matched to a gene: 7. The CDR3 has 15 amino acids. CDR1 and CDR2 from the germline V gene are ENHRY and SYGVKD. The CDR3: CAISEGAGAPDTQYF. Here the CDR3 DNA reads TGTGCCATCAGTGAGGGAGCGGGGGCCCCGGATACGCAGTATTTT.

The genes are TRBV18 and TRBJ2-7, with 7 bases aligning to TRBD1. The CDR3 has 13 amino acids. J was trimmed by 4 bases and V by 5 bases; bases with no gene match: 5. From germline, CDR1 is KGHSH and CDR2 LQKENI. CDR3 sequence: CASSSTGPYEQYV. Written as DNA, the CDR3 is TGTGCCAGCTCATCGACAGGGCCTTACGAGCAGTACGTC.

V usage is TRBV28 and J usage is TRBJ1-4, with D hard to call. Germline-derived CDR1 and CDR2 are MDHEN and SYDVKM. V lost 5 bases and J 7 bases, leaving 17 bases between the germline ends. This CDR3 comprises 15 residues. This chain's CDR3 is CASSPRKGTVEKLFF. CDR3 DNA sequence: TGTGCCAGCAGTCCTCGTAAGGGTACAGTTGAAAAACTGTTTTTT.

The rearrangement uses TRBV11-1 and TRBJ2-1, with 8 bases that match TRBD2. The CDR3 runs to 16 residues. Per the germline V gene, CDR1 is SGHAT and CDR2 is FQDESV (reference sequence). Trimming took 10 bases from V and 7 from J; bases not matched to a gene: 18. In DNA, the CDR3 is TGTGCCACAGGGGATGGTTCGAGCGGGGGTTTTAATGAGCAGTTCTTC. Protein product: CATGDGSSGGFNEQFF.

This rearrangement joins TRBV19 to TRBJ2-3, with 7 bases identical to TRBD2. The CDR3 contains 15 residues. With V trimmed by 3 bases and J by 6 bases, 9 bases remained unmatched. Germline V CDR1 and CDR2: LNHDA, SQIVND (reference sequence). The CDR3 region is CASSIGLAVGDTQYF. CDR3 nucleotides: TGTGCCAGTAGTATCGGCCTAGCGGTGGGGGATACGCAGTATTTT. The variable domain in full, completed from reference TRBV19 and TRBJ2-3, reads DGGITQSPKYLFRKEGQNVTLSCEQNLNHDAMYWYRQDPGQGLRLIYYSQIVNDFQKGDIAEGYSVSREKKESFPLTVTSAQKNPTAFYLCASSIGLAVGDTQYFGPGTRLTVL.

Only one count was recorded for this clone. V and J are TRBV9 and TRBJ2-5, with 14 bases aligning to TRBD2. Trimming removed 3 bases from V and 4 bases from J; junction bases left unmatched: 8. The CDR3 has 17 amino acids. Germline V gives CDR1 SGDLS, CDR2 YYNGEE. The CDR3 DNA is TGTGCCAGCAGCGCGACTAGCGGGAGGGAGGTACGAGAGACCCAGTACTTC. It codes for CASSATSGREVRETQYF.

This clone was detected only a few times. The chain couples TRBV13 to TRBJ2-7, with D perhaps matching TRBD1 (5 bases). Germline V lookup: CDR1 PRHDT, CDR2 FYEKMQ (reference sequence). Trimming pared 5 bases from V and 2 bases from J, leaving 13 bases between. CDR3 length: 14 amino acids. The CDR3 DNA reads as TGTGCCAGCAGCGAGTCGACAGAGACCTACGAGCAGTACTTC. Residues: CASSESTETYEQYF.

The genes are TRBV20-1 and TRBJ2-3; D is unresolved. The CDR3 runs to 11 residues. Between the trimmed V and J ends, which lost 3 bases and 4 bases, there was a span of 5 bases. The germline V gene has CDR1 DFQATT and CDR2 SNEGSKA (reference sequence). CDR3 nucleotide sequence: TGCAGTGCTAGGTATGCAGATACGCAGTATTTT. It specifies CSARYADTQYF.

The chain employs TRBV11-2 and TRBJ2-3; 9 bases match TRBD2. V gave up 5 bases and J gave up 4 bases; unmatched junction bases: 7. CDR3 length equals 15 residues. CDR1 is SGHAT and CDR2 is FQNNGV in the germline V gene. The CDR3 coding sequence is TGTGCCAGCAGCCCGAGCGGGAGGATGGCAGATACGCAGTATTTT. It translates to CASSPSGRMADTQYF.

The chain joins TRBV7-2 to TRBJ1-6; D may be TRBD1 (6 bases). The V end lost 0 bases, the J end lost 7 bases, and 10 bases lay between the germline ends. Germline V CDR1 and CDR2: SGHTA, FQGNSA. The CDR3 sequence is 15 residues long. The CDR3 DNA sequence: TGTGCCAGCAGCTTAGCGCAGGGGCCGAATTCACCCCTCCACTTT. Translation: CASSLAQGPNSPLHF.

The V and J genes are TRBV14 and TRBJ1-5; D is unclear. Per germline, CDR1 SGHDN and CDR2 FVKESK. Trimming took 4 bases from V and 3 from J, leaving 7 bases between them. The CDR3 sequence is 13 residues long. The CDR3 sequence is CASSLAYNQPQHF. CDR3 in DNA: TGTGCCAGCAGCCTCGCCTACAATCAGCCCCAGCATTTT.

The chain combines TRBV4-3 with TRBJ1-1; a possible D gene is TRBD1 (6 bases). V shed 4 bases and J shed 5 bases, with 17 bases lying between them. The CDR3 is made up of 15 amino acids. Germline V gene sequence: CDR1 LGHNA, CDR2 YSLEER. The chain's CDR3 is CASSPKAGEVTEAFF. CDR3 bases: TGCGCCAGCAGCCCGAAAGCAGGGGAGGTTACTGAAGCTTTCTTT.

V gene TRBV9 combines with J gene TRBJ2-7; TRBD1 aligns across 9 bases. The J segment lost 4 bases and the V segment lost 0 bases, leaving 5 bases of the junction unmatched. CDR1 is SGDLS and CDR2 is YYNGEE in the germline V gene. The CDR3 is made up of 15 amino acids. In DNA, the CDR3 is TGTGCCAGCAGCGTAGGAGGACAGGGGCGGTACGAGCAGTACTTC. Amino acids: CASSVGGQGRYEQYF.

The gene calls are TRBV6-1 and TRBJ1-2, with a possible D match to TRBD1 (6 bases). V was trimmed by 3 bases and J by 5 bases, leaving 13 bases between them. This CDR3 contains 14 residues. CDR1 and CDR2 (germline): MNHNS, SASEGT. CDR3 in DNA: TGTGCCAGCAGTGAGTACAGGGCAGGATATGGCTACACCTTC. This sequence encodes CASSEYRAGYGYTF.

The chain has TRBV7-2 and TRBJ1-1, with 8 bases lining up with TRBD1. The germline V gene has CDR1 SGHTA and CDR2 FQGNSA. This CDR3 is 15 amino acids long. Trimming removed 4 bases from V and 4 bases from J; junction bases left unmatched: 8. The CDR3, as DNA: TGTGCCAGCAGCTCAGGACAGGGTAGGAGCACTGAAGCTTTCTTT. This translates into CASSSGQGRSTEAFF. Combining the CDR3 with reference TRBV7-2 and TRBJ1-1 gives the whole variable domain GAGVSQSPSNKVTEKGKDVELRCDPISGHTALYWYRQSLGQGLEFLIYFQGNSAPDKSGLPSDRFSAERTGGSVSTLTIQRTQQEDSAVYLCASSSGQGRSTEAFFGQGTRLTVV.

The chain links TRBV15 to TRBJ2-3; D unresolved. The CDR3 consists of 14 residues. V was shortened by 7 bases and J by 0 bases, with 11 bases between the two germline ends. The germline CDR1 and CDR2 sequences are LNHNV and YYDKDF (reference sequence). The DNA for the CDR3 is TGTGCCACCACCCCCCGGCTAAGCACAGATACGCAGTATTTT. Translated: CATTPRLSTDTQYF.

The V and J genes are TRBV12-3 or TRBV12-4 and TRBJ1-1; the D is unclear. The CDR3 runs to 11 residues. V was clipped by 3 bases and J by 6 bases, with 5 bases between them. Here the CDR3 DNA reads TGTGCCAGCAGTTTTGGGGCTGAAGCTTTCTTT. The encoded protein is CASSFGAEAFF.

CDR3 region: CASSARLAGDTGELFF. The DNA of the CDR3 is TGTGCCAGCAGCGCCCGACTAGCCGGGGACACCGGGGAGCTGTTTTTT. V and J are TRBV9 and TRBJ2-2; 7 nucleotides agree with TRBD2. V was pared by 3 bases and J by 3 bases, with 8 bases of the junction left unmatched. From germline, CDR1 is SGDLS and CDR2 YYNGEE. The CDR3 loop spans 16 amino acids.

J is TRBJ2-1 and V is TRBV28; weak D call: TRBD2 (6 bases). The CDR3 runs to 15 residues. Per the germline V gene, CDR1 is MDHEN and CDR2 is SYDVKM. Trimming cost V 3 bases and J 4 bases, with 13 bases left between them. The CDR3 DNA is TGTGCCAGCAGTTTGGCGCGGGACGGGTACAATGAGCAGTTCTTC. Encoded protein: CASSLARDGYNEQFF.

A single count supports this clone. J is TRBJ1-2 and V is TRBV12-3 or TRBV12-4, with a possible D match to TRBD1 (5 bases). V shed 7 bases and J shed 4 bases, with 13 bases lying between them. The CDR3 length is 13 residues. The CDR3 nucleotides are TGTGCCAGCACGGGGGATGGTGGCTATGGCTACACCTTC. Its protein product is CASTGDGGYGYTF.

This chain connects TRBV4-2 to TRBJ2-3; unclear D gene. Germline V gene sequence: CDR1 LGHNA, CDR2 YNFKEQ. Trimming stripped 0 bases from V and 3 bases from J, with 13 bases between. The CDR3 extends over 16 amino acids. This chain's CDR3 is CASSQESLDPTDTQYF. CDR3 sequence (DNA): TGTGCCAGCAGCCAAGAAAGTCTAGATCCTACAGATACGCAGTATTTT.

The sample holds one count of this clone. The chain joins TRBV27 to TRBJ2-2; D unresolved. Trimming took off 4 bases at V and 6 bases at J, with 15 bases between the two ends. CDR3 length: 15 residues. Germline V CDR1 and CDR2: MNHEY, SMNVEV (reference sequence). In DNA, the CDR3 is TGTGCCAGCAGTTACGGTCCAGTCCAACCCGGGGAGCTGTTTTTT. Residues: CASSYGPVQPGELFF.

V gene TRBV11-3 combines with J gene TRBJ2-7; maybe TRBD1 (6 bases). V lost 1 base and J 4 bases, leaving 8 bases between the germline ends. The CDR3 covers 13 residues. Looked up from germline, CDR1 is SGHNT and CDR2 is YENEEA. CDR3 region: CASSLARGYEQYV. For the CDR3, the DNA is TGTGCCAGCAGCTTAGCTAGGGGGTACGAGCAGTACGTC.